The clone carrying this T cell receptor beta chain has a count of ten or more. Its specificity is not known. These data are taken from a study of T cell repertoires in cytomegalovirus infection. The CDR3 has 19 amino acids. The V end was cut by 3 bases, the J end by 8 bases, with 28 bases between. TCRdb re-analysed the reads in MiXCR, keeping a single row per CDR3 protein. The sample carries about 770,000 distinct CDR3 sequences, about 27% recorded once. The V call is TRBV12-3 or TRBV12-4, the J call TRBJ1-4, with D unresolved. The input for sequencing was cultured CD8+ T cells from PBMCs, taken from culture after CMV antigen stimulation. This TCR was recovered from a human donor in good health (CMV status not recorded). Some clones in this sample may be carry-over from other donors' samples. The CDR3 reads CASSFLILPSSRVDEKLFF. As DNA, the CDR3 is TGTGCCAGCAGTTTCTTAATCCTCCCTTCCAGCAGAGTGGACGAAAAACTGTTTTTT.